A selection of T cell receptor beta chains follows, all from one sample in a study of shared clonotypes between healthy human individuals. Sequencing was performed with immunoSEQ multiplex PCR; in TCRdb, only in-frame clones are kept and a portion is missing. The sample consists of around 1,900,000 clones, just over 90% of them appearing once. Sequencing was done on a sample of naive CD8+ T cells from PBMCs. These receptors came from a man aged 18-30 years in good health. Some clones in this sample may be carry-over from other donors' samples. Both conserved end residues are part of each CDR3. Fields, in order: V gene, J gene, D gene, clone size, CDR3 DNA, CDR3 protein. D genes are given only for firm matches. For some rows the clone size is stated as once, few or many, or as a class when expanded; others skip it.

TRBV10-3	TRBJ2-7	TRBD2	.	TGTGCCACCGGGGGGTCCTACGAGCAGTACTTC	CATGGSYEQYF
TRBV2	TRBJ2-5	TRBD2	.	TGTGCCAGCAGTGACAGACTAGCGGGGACTCCAAAACAAGAGACCCAGTACTTC	CASSDRLAGTPKQETQYF
TRBV7-9	TRBJ2-5	TRBD1	.	TGTGCCAGCAGGCCACCGGGACAGGAGGACCAAGAGACCCAGTACTTC	CASRPPGQEDQETQYF
TRBV19	TRBJ1-1	.	.	TGTGCCAGTAGTATACAGGGGCGGGAGGCTTTCTTT	CASSIQGREAFF
TRBV4-1	TRBJ1-1	.	.	TGCGCCAGCAGCCCAAGGGGAGGAGAGGAAGCTTTCTTT	CASSPRGGEEAFF
TRBV19	TRBJ2-1	.	.	TGTGCCAGTAGTTGGCCAGGAAGTCATGAGCAGTTCTTC	CASSWPGSHEQFF
TRBV11-3	TRBJ2-7	.	.	TGTGCCAGCAGCCCCCTCAAGGGTAGACCCTACGAGCAGTACTTC	CASSPLKGRPYEQYF
TRBV7-9	TRBJ2-1	TRBD2	.	TGTGCCAGCAGCTTTGCGGGAGCCCATAATGAGCAGTTCTTC	CASSFAGAHNEQFF
TRBV4-1	TRBJ2-5	.	once	TGCGCCAGCAGCCACCCAGATGGGCCCTTTCAAGAGACCCAGTACTTC	CASSHPDGPFQETQYF
TRBV7-9	TRBJ2-3	.	.	TGTGCCAGCAGCTTAGTCGGGGCGCCTAGCACAGATACGCAGTATTTT	CASSLVGAPSTDTQYF
TRBV7-9	TRBJ1-1	.	.	TGTGCCAGCAGCTCGAACAGAGACCTCACTGAAGCTTTCTTT	CASSSNRDLTEAFF
TRBV9	TRBJ2-1	TRBD1	.	TGTGCCAGCAGCGAGAACAGGGGTCATGAGCAGTTCTTC	CASSENRGHEQFF